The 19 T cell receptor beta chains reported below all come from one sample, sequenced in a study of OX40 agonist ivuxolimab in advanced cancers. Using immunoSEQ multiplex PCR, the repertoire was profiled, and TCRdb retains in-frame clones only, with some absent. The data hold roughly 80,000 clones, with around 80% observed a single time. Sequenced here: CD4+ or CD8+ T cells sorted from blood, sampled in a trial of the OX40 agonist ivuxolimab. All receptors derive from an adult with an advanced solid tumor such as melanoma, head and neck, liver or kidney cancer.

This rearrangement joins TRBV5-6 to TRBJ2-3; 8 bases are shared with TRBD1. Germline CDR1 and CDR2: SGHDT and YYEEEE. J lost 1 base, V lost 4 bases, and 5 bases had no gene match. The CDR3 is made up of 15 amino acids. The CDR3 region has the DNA TGTGCCAGCAGCCCCGGACAGGGAGGCACAGATACGCAGTATTTT. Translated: CASSPGQGGTDTQYF.

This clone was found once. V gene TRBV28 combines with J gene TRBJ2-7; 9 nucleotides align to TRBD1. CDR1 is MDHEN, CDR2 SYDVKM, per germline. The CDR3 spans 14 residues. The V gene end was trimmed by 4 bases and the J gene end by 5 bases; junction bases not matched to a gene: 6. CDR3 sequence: CASSSTGGLDEQYF. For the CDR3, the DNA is TGTGCCAGCAGTTCAACAGGGGGCTTGGACGAGCAGTACTTC.

The CDR3 bases are TGTGCCACCAGCAGAGGGGCAGGGGCCCTCTACAATGAGCAGTTCTTC. Translating it yields CATSRGAGALYNEQFF. This chain connects TRBV15 to TRBJ2-1; D perhaps matches TRBD1 (6 bases). The CDR3 extends over 16 amino acids. Germline-derived CDR1 and CDR2 are LNHNV and YYDKDF (reference sequence). Trimming left V 1 base short and J 3 bases short, with 13 bases between.

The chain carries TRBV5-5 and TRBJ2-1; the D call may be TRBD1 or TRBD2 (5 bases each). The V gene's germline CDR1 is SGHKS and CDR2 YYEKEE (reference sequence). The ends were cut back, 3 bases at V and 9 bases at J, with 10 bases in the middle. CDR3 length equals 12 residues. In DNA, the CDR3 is TGTGCCAGCAGCTCGAGGGGTGGTGAGCAGTTCTTC. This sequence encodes CASSSRGGEQFF.

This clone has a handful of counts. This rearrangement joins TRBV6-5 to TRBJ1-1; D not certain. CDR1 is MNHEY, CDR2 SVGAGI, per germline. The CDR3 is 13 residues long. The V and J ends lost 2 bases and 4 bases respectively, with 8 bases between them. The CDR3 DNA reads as TGTGCCAGCAGTTACCTAGCGGGCACTGAAGCTTTCTTT. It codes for CASSYLAGTEAFF.

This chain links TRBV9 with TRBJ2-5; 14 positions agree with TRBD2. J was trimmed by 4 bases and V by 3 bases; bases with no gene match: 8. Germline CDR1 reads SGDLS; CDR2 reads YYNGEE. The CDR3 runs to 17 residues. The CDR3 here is CASSARLAGGPGETQYF. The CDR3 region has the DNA TGTGCCAGCAGCGCCCGACTAGCGGGGGGGCCGGGAGAGACCCAGTACTTC.

In DNA form, the CDR3 reads TGTGCCAGCCTGGCAGACTCCTACGAGCAGTACTTC. It yields the protein CASLADSYEQYF. The rearrangement links TRBV6-1 to TRBJ2-7, with no clear D. Trimming shortened V by 8 bases and J by 0 bases, and 8 bases separated the two germline ends. The CDR3 totals 12 residues. Per the germline V gene, CDR1 is MNHNS and CDR2 is SASEGT.

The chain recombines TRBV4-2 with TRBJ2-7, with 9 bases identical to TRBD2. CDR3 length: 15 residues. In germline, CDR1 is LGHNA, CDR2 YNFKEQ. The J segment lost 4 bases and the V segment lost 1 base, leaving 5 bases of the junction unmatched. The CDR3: CASSQVLAGSYEQYF. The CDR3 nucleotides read TGTGCCAGCAGCCAAGTGCTAGCGGGGTCTTACGAGCAGTACTTC.

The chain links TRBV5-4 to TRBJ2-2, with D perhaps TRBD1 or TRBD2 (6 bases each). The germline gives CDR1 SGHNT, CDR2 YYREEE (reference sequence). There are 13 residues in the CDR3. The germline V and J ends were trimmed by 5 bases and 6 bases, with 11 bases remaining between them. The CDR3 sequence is CASRPRGAGELFF. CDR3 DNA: TGTGCCAGCAGACCAAGGGGGGCCGGGGAGCTGTTTTTT.

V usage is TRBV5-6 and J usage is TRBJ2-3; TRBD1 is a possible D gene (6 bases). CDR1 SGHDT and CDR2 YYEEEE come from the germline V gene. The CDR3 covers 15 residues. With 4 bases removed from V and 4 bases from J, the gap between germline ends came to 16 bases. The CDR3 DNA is TGTGCCAGCAGCAAGACAGGAGAGTTTCCAGATACGCAGTATTTT. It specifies CASSKTGEFPDTQYF.

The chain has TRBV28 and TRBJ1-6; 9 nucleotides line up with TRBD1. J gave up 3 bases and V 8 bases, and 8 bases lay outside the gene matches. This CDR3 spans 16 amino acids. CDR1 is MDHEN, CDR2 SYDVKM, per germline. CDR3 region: CASRPGQGLYNSPLHF. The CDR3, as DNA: TGTGCCAGCCGCCCGGGACAGGGACTCTATAATTCACCCCTCCACTTT.

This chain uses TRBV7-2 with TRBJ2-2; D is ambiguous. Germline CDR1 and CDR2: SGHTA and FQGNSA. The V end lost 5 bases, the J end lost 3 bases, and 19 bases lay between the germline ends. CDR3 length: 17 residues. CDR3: CASSGVFRMLDTGELFF. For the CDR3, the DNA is TGTGCCAGCAGCGGGGTGTTCAGGATGTTGGACACCGGGGAGCTGTTTTTT.

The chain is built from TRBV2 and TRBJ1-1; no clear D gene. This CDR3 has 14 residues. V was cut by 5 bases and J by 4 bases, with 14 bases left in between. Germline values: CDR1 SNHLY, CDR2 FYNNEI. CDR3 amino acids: CASSLEATSTEAFF. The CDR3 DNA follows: TGTGCCAGCAGTCTGGAAGCCACGAGCACTGAAGCTTTCTTT.

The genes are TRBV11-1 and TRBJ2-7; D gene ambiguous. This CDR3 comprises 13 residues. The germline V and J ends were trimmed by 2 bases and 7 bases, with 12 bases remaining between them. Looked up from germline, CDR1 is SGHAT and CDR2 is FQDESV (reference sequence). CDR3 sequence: CASSLNGFGEQYF. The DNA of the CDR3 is TGTGCCAGCAGCTTAAACGGGTTCGGTGAGCAGTACTTC.

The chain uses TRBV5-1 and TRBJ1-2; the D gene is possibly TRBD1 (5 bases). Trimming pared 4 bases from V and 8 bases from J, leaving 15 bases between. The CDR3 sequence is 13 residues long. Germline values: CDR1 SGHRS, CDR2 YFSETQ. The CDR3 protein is CASSPDGTQGYTF. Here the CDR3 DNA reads TGCGCCAGCAGCCCCGATGGGACGCAGGGCTACACCTTC.

DNA for the CDR3: TGTGCCAGCAGTTCCGACCTTAGAATGATTGGCTACACCTTC. Translating gives CASSSDLRMIGYTF. The chain recombines TRBV2 with TRBJ1-2; no clear D gene. With 5 bases removed from V and 7 bases from J, the gap between germline ends came to 17 bases. This CDR3 is built from 14 residues. From germline, CDR1 is SNHLY and CDR2 FYNNEI.

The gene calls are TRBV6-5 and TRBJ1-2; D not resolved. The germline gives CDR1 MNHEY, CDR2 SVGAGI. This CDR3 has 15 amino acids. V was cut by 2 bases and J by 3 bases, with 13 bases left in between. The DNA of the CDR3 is TGTGCCAGCAGTTACCGCCCGGACGGACACTATGGCTACACCTTC. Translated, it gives CASSYRPDGHYGYTF.

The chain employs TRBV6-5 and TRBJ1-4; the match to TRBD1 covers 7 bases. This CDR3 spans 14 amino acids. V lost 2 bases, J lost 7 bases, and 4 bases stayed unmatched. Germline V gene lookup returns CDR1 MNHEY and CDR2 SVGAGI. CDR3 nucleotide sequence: TGTGCCAGCAGTTACGGGGCAGGGGGTGAAAAACTGTTTTTT. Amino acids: CASSYGAGGEKLFF.

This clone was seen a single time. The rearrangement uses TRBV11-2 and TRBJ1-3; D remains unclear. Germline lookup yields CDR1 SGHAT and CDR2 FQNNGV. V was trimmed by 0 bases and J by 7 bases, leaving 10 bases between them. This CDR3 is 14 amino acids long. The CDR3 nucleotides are TGTGCCAGCAGCTTAGATCTGCCACCGAACACCATATATTTT. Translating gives CASSLDLPPNTIYF.